The clone carrying this T cell receptor (beta chain) came up once. Its antigen is currently unknown. This CDR3 has 16 residues. The J segment lost 1 base and the V segment lost 3 bases, leaving 6 bases of the junction unmatched. The V gene's germline CDR1 is LGHDT and CDR2 YNNKEL (reference sequence). Produced via immunoSEQ multiplex PCR; TCRdb's table is partial and in-frame only. The sample gives 130,000 to 150,000 clones, approximately 92% of which show up once; under 2% is in the top ten. The source of the sample is a study of T cell responses to AZD1222 COVID-19 vaccine. Study-level findings and limits: Females made up more of the donors, who were largely white British, and clonal diversity may have come out too low. A rise in Spike-specific TCR breadth and depth followed two AZD1222 doses.

The starting material was peripheral blood, obtained on day 0 of AZD1222 vaccination. The source of this sequence is an adult in good health. The chain joins TRBV3-1 (or the pseudogene TRBV3-2) to TRBJ2-7; TRBD2 aligns across 10 bases. The CDR3 here is CASSHYTSGDSYEQYF. In DNA, the CDR3 is TGTGCCAGCAGCCACTATACTAGCGGGGATTCCTACGAGCAGTACTTC.